This T cell receptor beta chain was obtained from a study of T cells in Graves' hyperthyroidism and ophthalmopathy. Study as a whole: Peripheral blood collection took place at initial diagnosis, before any treatment. Overall study findings and caveats: Most expanded thyroid clonotypes above 0.001 also appeared in blood.

The source material, RNA transcripts, was used to amplify TCR beta CDR3 regions. HTBI primers were employed in a first-round RT-PCR of the TCR CDR3. TCRdb re-analysed the multiplex PCR reads in MiXCR, keeping a single row per CDR3 protein. The table shows hundreds of thousands of distinct CDR3 sequences, with approximately 22% occurring only once. Germline V gene data show CDR1 as MNHEY and CDR2 as SVGEGT. Germline trimming cut 1 base from V and 4 bases from J; bases unmatched to any gene: 12. The CDR3 covers 18 residues. In making diagnoses, clinical symptoms, serum thyroxine and TRAb, thyroid ultrasound and orbital computed tomography were all used. The authors took PBMCs from 10 ml fresh peripheral blood. This clonotype has more than one count but fewer than ten. Antigen specificity is unknown.

The V call is TRBV6-2 or TRBV6-3, the J call TRBJ2-2; 7 bases fit TRBD2. The TCR sequence derives from a woman in her seventies with Graves' ophthalmopathy. The sequenced sample was blood. The CDR3 reads CASSYFRGGLTFTGELFF. As DNA, the CDR3 is TGTGCCAGCAGTTACTTTAGGGGAGGGTTGACTTTCACCGGGGAGCTGTTTTTT.